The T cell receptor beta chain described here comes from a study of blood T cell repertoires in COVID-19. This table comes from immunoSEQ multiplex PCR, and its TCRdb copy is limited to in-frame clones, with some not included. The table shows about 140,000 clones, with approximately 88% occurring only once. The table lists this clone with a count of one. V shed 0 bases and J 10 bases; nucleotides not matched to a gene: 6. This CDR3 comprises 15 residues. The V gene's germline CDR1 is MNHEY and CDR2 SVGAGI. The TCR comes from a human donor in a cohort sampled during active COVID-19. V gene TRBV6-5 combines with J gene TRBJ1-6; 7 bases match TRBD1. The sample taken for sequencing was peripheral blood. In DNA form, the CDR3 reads TGTGCCAGCAGTTACTCCCTCCAGGGGGACTCACCCCTCCACTTT. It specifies CASSYSLQGDSPLHF.